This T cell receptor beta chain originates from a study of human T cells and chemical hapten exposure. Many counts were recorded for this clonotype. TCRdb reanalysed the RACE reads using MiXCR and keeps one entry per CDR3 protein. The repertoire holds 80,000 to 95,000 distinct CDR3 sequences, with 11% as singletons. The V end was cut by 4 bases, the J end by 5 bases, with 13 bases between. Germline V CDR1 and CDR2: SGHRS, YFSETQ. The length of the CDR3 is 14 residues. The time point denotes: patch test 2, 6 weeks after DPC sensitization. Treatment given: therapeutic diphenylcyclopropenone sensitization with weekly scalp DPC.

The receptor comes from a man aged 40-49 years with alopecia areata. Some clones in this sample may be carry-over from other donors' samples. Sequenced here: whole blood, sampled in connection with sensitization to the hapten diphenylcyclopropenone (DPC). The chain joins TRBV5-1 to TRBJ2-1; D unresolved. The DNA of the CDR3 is TGCGCCAGCAGCCAGCAATCGACCCACAATGAGCAGTTCTTC. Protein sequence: CASSQQSTHNEQFF.